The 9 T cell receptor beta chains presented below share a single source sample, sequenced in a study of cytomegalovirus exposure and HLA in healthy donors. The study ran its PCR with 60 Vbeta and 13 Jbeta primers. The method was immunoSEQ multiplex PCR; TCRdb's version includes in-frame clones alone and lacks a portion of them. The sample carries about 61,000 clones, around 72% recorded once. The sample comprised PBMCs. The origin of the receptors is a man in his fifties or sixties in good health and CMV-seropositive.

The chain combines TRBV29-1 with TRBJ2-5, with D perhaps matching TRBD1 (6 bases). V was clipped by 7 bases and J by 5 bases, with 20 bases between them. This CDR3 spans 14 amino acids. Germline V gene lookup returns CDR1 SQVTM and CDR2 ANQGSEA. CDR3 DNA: TGCAGCGCTAAAAGGTGGGGGCCGGGGGAGACCCAGTACTTC. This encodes CSAKRWGPGETQYF.

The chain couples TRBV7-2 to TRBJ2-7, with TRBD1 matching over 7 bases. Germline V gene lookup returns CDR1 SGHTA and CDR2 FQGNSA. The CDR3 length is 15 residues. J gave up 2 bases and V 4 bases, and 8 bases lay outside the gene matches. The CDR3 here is CASSYGQGVAYEQYF. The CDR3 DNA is TGTGCCAGCAGCTACGGCCAGGGGGTGGCCTACGAGCAGTACTTC.

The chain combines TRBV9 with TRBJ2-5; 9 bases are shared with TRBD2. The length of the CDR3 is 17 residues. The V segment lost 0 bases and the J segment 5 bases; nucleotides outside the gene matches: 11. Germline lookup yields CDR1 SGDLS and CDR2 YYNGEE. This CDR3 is CASSVGGGGGAGETQYF. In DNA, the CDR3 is TGTGCCAGCAGCGTAGGAGGAGGCGGGGGGGCAGGGGAGACCCAGTACTTC.

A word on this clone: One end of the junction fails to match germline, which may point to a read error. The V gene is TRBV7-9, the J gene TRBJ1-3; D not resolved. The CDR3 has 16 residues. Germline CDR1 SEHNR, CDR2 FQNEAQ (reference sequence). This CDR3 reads CSSSLAQPKSGNTIYF. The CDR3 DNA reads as TGTTCCAGCAGCTTAGCACAACCAAAATCTGGAAACACCATATATTTT.

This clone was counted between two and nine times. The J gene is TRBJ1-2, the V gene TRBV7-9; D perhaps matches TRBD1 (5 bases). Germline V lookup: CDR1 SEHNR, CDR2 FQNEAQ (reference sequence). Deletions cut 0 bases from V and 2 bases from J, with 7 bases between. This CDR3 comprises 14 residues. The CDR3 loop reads CASSLAGGNYGYTF. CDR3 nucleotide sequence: TGTGCCAGCAGCTTAGCGGGGGGAAACTATGGCTACACCTTC.

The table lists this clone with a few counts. This CDR3 is CASSEYAGGAYEQYF. The CDR3 bases are TGTGCCAGCAGTGAATATGCGGGGGGCGCCTACGAGCAGTACTTC. The rearrangement uses TRBV2 and TRBJ2-7; 8 nucleotides agree with TRBD2. The CDR3 is 15 amino acids. V was pared by 2 bases and J by 2 bases, with 5 bases of the junction left unmatched. Germline V gene sequence: CDR1 SNHLY, CDR2 FYNNEI.

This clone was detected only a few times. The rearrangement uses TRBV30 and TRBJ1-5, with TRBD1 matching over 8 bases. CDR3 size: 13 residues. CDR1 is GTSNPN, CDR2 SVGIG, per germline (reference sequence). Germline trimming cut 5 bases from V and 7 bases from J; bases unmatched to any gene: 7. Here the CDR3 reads CAWGGQGKQPQHF. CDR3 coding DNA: TGTGCCTGGGGAGGACAGGGAAAACAGCCCCAGCATTTT.

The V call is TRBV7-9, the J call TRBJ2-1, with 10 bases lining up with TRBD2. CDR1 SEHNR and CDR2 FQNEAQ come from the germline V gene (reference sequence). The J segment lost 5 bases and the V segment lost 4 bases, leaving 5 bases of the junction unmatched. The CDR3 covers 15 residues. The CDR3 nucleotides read TGTGCCAGCAGCTCGTCTAGCGGGGGAAACAATGAGCAGTTCTTC. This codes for CASSSSSGGNNEQFF.

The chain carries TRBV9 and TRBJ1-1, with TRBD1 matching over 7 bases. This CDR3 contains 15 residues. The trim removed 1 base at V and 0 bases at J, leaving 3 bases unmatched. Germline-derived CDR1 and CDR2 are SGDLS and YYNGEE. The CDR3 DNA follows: TGTGCCAGCAGCGTAACAGGGGAAATGAACACTGAAGCTTTCTTT. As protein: CASSVTGEMNTEAFF.